This T cell receptor (beta chain) is from a study of blood T cells in healthy people across ages. This clonotype was picked up many times. In each sample, at least 6.5 million PBMCs were isolated. Then a second PCR, running about 6 to 12 cycles, was carried out with a sample-barcoded 5' primer and a J-beta primer mix. TCRdb used MiXCR to reprocess the 5' RACE reads, holding one entry per CDR3 protein. The repertoire holds just under 550,000 distinct CDR3 sequences, under 30% seen once, with 8.7% in the top ten. The sample also formed part of further work on T cells of mothers and their children.

This TCR was recovered from a boy aged 5-17 years in good health. Sequencing used blood.

CDR3 nucleotides: TGTGCCAGCAGTCCCACTAGAACAGATACGCAGTATTTT. Amino acids: CASSPTRTDTQYF. The chain carries TRBV28 and TRBJ2-3; TRBD2 might be the D (5 bases). The CDR3 extends over 13 amino acids. In germline, CDR1 is MDHEN, CDR2 SYDVKM. V gave up 5 bases and J gave up 3 bases, with 9 bases separating them.